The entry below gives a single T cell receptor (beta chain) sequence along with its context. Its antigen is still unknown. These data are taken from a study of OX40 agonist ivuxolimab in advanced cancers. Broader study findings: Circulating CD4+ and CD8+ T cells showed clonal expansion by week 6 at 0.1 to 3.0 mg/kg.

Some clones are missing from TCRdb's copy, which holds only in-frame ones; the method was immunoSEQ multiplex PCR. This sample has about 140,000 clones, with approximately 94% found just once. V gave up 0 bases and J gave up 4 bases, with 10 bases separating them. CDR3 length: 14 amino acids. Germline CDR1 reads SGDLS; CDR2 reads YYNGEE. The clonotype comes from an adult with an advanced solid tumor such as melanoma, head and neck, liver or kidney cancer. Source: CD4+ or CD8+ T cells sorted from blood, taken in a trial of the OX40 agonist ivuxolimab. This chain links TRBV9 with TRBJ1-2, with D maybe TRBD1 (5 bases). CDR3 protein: CASSVGGDGYGYTF. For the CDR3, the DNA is TGTGCCAGCAGCGTAGGGGGGGATGGCTATGGCTACACCTTC. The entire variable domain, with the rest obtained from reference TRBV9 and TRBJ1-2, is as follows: DSGVTQTPKHLITATGQRVTLRCSPRSGDLSVYWYQQSLDQGLQFLIQYYNGEERAKGNILERFSAQQFPDLHSELNLSSLELGDSALYFCASSVGGDGYGYTFGSGTRLTVV.